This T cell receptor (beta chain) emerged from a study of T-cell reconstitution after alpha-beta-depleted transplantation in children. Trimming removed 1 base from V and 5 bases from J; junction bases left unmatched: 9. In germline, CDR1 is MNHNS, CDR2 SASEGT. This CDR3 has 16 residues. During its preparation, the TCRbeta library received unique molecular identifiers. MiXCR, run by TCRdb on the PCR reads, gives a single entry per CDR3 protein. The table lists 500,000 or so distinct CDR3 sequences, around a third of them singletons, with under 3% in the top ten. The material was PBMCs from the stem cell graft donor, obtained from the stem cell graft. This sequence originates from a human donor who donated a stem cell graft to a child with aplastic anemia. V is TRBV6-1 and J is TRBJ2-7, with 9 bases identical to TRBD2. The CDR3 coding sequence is TGTGCCAGCAGTGAAGATAGCGGGAGTCCAAGCGACGAGCAGTACTTC. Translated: CASSEDSGSPSDEQYF.